This TCR beta chain appears in the sequencing data of a study of blood T cell repertoires in COVID-19. Study-wide context: Samples representing acute and convalescent COVID-19 were sourced from the United States, Italy and Spain. PBMCs, B-cell-depleted T cells, or T cells provided the cDNA or gDNA that made up the material.

In the original processing: Amplification of reference gene primers provided the estimated nucleated cell counts. Using immunoSEQ multiplex PCR, the repertoire was profiled, and TCRdb retains in-frame clones only, with some absent. The V and J calls and clone size come from that table; D and trimming were worked out from the DNA. The sample has 400,000 or so clones; roughly 90% are singletons. This clone has only a few counts. Trimming cost V 0 bases and J 13 bases, with 9 bases left between them. The germline gives CDR1 SEHNR, CDR2 FQNEAQ (reference sequence). This CDR3 has 12 residues. This rearrangement joins TRBV7-9 to TRBJ2-2; perhaps TRBD2 as D (5 bases). Sequenced material: PBMCs or T cells enriched from blood (not recorded which). The TCR sequence derives from a woman aged 40 to 49 with acute COVID-19. CDR3 sequence reads: CASSLAVDWLFF. CDR3 DNA sequence: TGTGCCAGCAGCTTAGCGGTGGACTGGCTGTTTTTT.